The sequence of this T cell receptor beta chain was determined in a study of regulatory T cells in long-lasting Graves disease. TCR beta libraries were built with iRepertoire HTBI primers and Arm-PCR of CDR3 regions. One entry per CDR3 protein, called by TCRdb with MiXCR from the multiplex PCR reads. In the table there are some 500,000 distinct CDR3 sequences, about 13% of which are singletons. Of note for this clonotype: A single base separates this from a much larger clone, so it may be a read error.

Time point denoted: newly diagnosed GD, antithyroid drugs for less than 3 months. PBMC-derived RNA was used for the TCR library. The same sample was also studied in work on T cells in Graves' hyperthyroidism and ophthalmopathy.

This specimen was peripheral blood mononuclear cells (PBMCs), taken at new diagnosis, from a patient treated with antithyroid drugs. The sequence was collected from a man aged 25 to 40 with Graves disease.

The CDR3 bases are TGTGCCTGGAGCGGAGTTTGCTACAATGAGCAGTTCTTC. Protein product: CAWSGVCYNEQFF. The chain recombines TRBV30 with TRBJ2-1; D not resolved. Germline lookup yields CDR1 GTSNPN and CDR2 SVGIG (reference sequence). The CDR3 is 13 amino acids. V was shortened by 3 bases and J by 3 bases, with 9 bases between the two germline ends.